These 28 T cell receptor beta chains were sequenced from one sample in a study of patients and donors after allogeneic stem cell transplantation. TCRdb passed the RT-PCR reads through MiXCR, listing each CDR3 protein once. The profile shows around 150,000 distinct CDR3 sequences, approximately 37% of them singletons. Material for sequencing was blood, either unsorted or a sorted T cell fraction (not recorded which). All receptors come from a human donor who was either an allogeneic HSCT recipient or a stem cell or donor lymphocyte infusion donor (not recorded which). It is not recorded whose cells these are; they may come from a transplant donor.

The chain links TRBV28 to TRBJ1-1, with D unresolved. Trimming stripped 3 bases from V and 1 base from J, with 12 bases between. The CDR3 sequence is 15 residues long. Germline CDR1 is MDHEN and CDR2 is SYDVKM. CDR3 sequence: CASSFAAGTNTEAFF. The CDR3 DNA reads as TGTGCCAGCAGTTTCGCTGCGGGAACGAACACTGAAGCTTTCTTT.

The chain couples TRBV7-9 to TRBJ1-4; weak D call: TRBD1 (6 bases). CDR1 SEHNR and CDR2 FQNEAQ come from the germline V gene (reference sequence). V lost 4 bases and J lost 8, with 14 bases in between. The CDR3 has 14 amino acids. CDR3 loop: CASSYQTGQEKLFF. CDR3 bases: TGTGCCAGCAGCTACCAAACAGGGCAAGAAAAACTGTTTTTT. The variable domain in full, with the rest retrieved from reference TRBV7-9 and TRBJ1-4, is DTGVSQNPRHKITKRGQNVTFRCDPISEHNRLYWYRQTLGQGPEFLTYFQNEAQLEKSRLLSDRFSAERPKGSFSTLEIQRTEQGDSAMYLCASSYQTGQEKLFFGSGTQLSVL.

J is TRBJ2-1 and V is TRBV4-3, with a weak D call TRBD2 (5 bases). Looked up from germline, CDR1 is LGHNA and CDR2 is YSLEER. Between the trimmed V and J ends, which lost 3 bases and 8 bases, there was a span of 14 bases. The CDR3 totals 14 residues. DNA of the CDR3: TGCGCCAGCAGCCAGGTGCGGGTGCGGGATGAGCAGTTCTTC. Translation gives CASSQVRVRDEQFF.

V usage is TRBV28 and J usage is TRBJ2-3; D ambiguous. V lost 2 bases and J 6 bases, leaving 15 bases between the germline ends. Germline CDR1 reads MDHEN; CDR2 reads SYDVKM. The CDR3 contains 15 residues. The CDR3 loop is CASSLKTDGSDTQYF. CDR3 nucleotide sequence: TGTGCCAGCAGTTTAAAGACTGACGGATCGGATACGCAGTATTTT.

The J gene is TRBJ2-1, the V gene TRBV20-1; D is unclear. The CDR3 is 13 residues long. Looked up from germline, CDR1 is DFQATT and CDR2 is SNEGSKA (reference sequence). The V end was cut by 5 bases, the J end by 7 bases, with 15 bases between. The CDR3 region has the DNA TGCAGTGCTGGACCGCTCGAGAGGAATGAGCAGTTCTTC. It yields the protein CSAGPLERNEQFF.

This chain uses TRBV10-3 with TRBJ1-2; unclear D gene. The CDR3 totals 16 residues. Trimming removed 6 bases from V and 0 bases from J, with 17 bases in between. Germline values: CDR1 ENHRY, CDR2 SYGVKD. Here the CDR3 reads CAISPGREVANYGYTF. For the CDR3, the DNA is TGTGCCATCAGCCCTGGGCGGGAAGTAGCTAACTATGGCTACACCTTC.

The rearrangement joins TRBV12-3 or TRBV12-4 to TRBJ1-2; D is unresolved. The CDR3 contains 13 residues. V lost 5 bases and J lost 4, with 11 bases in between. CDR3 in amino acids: CASSPRQFYGYTF. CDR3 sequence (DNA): TGTGCCAGCAGTCCCCGGCAGTTCTATGGCTACACCTTC.

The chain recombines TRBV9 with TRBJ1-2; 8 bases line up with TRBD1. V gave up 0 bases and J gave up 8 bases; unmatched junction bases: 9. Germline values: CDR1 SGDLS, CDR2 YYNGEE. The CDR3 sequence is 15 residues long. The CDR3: CASSVAAGGPLGYTF. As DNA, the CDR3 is TGTGCCAGCAGCGTAGCCGCAGGGGGCCCCCTAGGCTACACCTTC.

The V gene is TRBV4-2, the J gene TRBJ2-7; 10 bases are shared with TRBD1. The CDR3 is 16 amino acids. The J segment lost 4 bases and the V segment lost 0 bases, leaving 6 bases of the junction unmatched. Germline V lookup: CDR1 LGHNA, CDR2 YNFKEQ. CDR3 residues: CASSQEPRQGAYEQYF. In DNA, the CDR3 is TGTGCCAGCAGCCAAGAACCGCGACAGGGGGCGTACGAGCAGTACTTC.

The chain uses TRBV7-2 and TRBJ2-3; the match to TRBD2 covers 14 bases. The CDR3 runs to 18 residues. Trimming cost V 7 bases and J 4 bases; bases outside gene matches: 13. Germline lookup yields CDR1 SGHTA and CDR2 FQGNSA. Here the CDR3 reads CASIFPGLAGVDADTQYF. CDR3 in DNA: TGTGCCAGCATCTTTCCGGGACTAGCGGGGGTGGACGCAGATACGCAGTATTTT.

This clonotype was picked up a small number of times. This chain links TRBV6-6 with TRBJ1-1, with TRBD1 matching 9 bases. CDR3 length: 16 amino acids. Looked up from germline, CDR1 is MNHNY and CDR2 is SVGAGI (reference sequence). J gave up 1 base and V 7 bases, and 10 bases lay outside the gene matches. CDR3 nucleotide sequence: TGTGCCAGCACCCATGGGACAGGGATGGGGAACACTGAAGCTTTCTTT. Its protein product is CASTHGTGMGNTEAFF.

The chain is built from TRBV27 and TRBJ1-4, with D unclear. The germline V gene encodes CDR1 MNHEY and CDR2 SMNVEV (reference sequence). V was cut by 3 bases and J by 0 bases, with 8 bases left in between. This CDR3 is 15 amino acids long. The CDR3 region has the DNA TGTGCCAGCAGTTTTAGGAGTGCAACTAATGAAAAACTGTTTTTT. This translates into CASSFRSATNEKLFF.

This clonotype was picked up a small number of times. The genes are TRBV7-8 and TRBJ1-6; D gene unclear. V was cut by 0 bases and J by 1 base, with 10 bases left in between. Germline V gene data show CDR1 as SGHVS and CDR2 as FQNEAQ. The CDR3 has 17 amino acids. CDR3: CASSLAVGRSYNSPLHF. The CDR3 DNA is TGTGCCAGCAGCTTAGCGGTCGGTCGATCCTATAATTCACCCCTCCACTTT.

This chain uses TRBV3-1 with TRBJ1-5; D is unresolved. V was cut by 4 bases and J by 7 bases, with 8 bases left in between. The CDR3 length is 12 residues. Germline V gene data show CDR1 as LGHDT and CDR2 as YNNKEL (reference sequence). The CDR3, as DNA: TGTGCCAGCAGCCTTCCCGACCAGCCCCAGCATTTT. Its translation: CASSLPDQPQHF.

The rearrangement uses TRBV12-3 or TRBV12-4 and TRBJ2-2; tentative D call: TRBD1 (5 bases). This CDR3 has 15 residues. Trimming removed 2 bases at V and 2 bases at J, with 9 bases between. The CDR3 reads CASSLSGANTGELFF. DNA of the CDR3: TGTGCCAGCAGTTTAAGTGGGGCCAACACCGGGGAGCTGTTTTTT.

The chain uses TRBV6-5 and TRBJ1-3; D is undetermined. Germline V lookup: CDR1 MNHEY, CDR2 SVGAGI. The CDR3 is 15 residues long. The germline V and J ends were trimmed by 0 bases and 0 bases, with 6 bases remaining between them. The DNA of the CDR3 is TGTGCCAGCAGTTACTCAGGGAGCTCTGGAAACACCATATATTTT. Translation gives CASSYSGSSGNTIYF.

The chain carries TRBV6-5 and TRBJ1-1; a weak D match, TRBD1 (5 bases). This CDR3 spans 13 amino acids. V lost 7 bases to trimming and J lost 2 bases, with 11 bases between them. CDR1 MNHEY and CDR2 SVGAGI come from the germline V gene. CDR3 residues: CASTAGRNTEAFF. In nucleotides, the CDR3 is TGTGCCAGCACAGCAGGGCGTAACACTGAAGCTTTCTTT.

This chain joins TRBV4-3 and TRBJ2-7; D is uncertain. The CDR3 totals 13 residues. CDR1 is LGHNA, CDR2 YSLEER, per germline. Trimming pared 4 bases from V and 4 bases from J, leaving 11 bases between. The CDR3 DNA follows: TGCGCCAGCAGCCGCACAGAGAAATACGAGCAGTACTTC. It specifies CASSRTEKYEQYF.

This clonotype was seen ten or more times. The CDR3 region is CSARLVGGQWSEKLFF. The CDR3 nucleotides are TGCAGTGCTAGATTAGTGGGGGGACAGTGGTCTGAAAAACTGTTTTTT. This chain uses TRBV20-1 with TRBJ1-4, with TRBD1 matching 7 bases. There are 16 residues in the CDR3. The trim removed 2 bases at V and 7 bases at J, leaving 13 bases unmatched. From germline, CDR1 is DFQATT and CDR2 SNEGSKA (reference sequence).

The CDR3, as DNA: TGTGCCAGTAGTATCGCAGGTTCGGGTCGTGAAAAACTGTTTTTT. Translation gives CASSIAGSGREKLFF. The chain couples TRBV19 to TRBJ1-4; D not certain. Looked up from germline, CDR1 is LNHDA and CDR2 is SQIVND (reference sequence). Trimming shortened V by 3 bases and J by 7 bases, and 15 bases separated the two germline ends. The CDR3 is 15 amino acids.

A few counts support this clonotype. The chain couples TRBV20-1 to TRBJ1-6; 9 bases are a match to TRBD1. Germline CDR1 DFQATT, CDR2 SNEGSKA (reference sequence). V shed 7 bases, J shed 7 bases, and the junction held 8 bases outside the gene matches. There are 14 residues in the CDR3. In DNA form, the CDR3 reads TGCAGTGGCATACAGGGGGCGCGGAATTCACCCCTCCACTTT. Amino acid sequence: CSGIQGARNSPLHF.

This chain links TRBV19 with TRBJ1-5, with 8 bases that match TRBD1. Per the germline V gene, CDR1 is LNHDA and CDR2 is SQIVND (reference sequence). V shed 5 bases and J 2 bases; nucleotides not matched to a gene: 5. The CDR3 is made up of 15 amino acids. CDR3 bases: TGTGCCAGTAGTGGTGACAGGGGCGGCAATCAGCCCCAGCATTTT. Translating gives CASSGDRGGNQPQHF. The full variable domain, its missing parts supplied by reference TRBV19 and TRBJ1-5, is DGGITQSPKYLFRKEGQNVTLSCEQNLNHDAMYWYRQDPGQGLRLIYYSQIVNDFQKGDIAEGYSVSREKKESFPLTVTSAQKNPTAFYLCASSGDRGGNQPQHFGDGTRLSIL.

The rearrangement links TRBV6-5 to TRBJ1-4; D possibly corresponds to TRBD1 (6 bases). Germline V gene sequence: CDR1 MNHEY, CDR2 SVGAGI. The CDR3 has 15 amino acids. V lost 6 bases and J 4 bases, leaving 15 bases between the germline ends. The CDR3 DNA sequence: TGTGCCAGCAGCCGCCGGGACATCAATAATGAAAAACTGTTTTTT. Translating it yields CASSRRDINNEKLFF.

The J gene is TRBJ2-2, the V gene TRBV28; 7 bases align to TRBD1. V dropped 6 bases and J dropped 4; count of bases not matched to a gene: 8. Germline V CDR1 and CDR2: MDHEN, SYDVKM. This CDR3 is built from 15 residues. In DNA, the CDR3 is TGTGCCAGCAGCCCAGACAGGGCTAGCACCGGGGAGCTGTTTTTT. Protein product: CASSPDRASTGELFF.

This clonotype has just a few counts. The CDR3 DNA sequence: TGCGCCAGCAGCCAAGTTGGGTTGGCTAATGAAAAACTGTTTTTT. Protein sequence: CASSQVGLANEKLFF. The V gene is TRBV4-1, the J gene TRBJ1-4; unclear D gene. V was clipped by 1 base and J by 3 bases, with 9 bases between them. CDR1 and CDR2 from the germline V gene are MGHRA and YSYEKL. CDR3 size: 15 residues.

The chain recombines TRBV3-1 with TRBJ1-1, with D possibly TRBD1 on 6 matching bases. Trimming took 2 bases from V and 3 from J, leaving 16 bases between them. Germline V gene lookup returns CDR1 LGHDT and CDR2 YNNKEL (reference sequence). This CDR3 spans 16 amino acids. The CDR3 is CASSQPLGPGDTEAFF. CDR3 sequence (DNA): TGTGCCAGCAGCCAACCCCTGGGGCCAGGGGACACTGAAGCTTTCTTT.

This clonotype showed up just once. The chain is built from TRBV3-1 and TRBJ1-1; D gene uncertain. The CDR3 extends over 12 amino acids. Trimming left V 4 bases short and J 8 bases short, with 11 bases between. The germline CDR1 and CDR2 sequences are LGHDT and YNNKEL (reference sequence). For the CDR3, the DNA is TGTGCCAGCAGCCTCACGGGAGTGGAAGCTTTCTTT. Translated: CASSLTGVEAFF.

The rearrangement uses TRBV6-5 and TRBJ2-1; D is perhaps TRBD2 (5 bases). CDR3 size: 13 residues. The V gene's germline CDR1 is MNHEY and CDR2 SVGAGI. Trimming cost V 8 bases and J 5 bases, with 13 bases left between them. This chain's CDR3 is CASRRGRNNEQFF. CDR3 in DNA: TGTGCCAGCCGGCGCGGGCGGAACAATGAGCAGTTCTTC.